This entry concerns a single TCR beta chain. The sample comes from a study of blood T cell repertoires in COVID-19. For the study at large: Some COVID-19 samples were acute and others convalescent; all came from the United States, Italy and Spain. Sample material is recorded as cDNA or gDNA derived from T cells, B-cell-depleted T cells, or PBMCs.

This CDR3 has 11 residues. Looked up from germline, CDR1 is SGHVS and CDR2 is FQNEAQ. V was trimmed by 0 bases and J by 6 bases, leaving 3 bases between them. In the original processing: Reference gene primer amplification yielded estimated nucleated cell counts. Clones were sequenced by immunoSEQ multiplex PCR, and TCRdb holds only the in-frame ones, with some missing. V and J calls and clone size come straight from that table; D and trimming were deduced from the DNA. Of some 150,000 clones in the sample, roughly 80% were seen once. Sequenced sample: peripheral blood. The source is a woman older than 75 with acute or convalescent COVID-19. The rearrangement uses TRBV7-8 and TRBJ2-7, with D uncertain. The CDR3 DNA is TGTGCCAGCAGCTTAGCGCGCGAGCAGTACTTC. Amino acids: CASSLAREQYF.